The 11 T cell receptor beta chains listed next were all sequenced from one sample in a study of human T cells and chemical hapten exposure. TCRdb reanalysed the RACE reads using MiXCR and keeps one entry per CDR3 protein. The sample contains tens of thousands of distinct CDR3 sequences, around 7.9% of which appear only once. Sample time point: patch test 2, 6 weeks after DPC sensitization. Treatment denoted: therapeutic diphenylcyclopropenone sensitization with weekly scalp DPC. The specimen was whole blood, collected in connection with sensitization to the hapten diphenylcyclopropenone (DPC). The receptor set was obtained from a woman aged 45 to 65 with alopecia areata. Some clones in this sample may be carry-over from other donors' samples.

This clonotype was detected only a few times. CDR3 nucleotides: TGTGCCAGCAGCTTCCCAGAAGGGTCTTCACCCCTCCACTTT. Protein sequence: CASSFPEGSSPLHF. The chain couples TRBV5-6 to TRBJ1-6; no reliable D call. Per germline, CDR1 SGHDT and CDR2 YYEEEE. V was trimmed by 2 bases and J by 9 bases, leaving 12 bases between them. The CDR3 consists of 14 residues.

The chain uses TRBV29-1 and TRBJ2-2; 10 nucleotides align to TRBD1. Losses at the gene ends were 6 bases for V and 2 bases for J; bases not matched to a gene: 6. The CDR3 is 15 residues long. Germline values: CDR1 SQVTM, CDR2 ANQGSEA. CDR3 amino acids: CSVARQGANTGELFF. The CDR3 coding sequence is TGCAGCGTCGCCAGACAGGGGGCAAACACCGGGGAGCTGTTTTTT.

This clonotype was seen ten or more times. The chain is built from TRBV11-2 and TRBJ1-1, with a weak D call TRBD1 (5 bases). V shed 5 bases and J shed 3 bases, with 7 bases lying between them. Germline values: CDR1 SGHAT, CDR2 FQNNGV. The CDR3 length is 12 residues. This CDR3 is CASSRGDTEAFF. The CDR3 bases are TGTGCCAGCAGCCGAGGGGACACTGAAGCTTTCTTT.

This clonotype was observed many times. J is TRBJ1-6 and V is TRBV15; weak D call: TRBD1 (6 bases). V was clipped by 3 bases and J by 9 bases, with 9 bases between them. Germline V gene lookup returns CDR1 LNHNV and CDR2 YYDKDF (reference sequence). The CDR3 runs 13 residues. This CDR3 reads CATSRKGGSPLHF. Here the CDR3 DNA reads TGTGCCACCAGCAGGAAGGGGGGTTCACCCCTCCACTTT.

The chain links TRBV27 to TRBJ1-1; TRBD1 matches at 8 bases. The trim removed 5 bases at V and 4 bases at J, leaving 9 bases unmatched. In germline, CDR1 is MNHEY, CDR2 SMNVEV (reference sequence). CDR3 size: 15 residues. The CDR3: CASSPLTGEVTEAFF. CDR3 coding DNA: TGTGCCAGCAGTCCGTTGACAGGGGAGGTCACTGAAGCTTTCTTT.

This clonotype has at least ten counts. The V call is TRBV18, the J call TRBJ1-1, with a tentative D call TRBD1 (5 bases). CDR3 size: 15 residues. V was cut by 4 bases and J by 4 bases, with 16 bases left in between. Germline V gene sequence: CDR1 KGHSH, CDR2 LQKENI. The CDR3 sequence is CASSRSRGEVTEAFF. CDR3 nucleotide sequence: TGTGCCAGCTCACGGTCCCGGGGCGAAGTCACTGAAGCTTTCTTT.

This clonotype was recorded a few times. The chain carries TRBV3-1 and TRBJ1-4; TRBD1 might be the D (6 bases). The V end was cut by 2 bases, the J end by 3 bases, with 13 bases between. Germline V gives CDR1 LGHDT, CDR2 YNNKEL (reference sequence). CDR3 length equals 16 residues. CDR3 region: CASSQPGTLSNEKLFF. CDR3 nucleotides: TGTGCCAGCAGCCAACCCGGGACATTGTCTAATGAAAAACTGTTTTTT.

The gene calls are TRBV24-1 and TRBJ1-5; 7 bases map to TRBD1. This CDR3 is built from 14 residues. V dropped 10 bases and J dropped 8; count of bases not matched to a gene: 13. Germline V gene sequence: CDR1 KGHDR, CDR2 SFDVKD. The DNA of the CDR3 is TGTGCCACTTCCAGGGGGGAGATGGGGAAGCCCCAGCATTTT. This translates into CATSRGEMGKPQHF.

The V call is TRBV29-1, the J call TRBJ2-3; 9 nucleotides agree with TRBD1. V lost 7 bases, J lost 3 bases, and 17 bases stayed unmatched. CDR1 and CDR2 (germline): SQVTM, ANQGSEA. This CDR3 spans 17 amino acids. CDR3 in amino acids: CSEGPLTGTGSTDTQYF. DNA for the CDR3: TGCAGCGAAGGTCCCCTAACGGGGACAGGGTCAACAGATACGCAGTATTTT.

This chain's CDR3 is CATRTGTYEQYF. In DNA form, the CDR3 reads TGTGCCACGCGGACGGGGACCTACGAGCAGTACTTC. V is TRBV10-3 and J is TRBJ2-7; tentative D call: TRBD2 (5 bases). V was clipped by 10 bases and J by 2 bases, with 12 bases between them. Germline lookup yields CDR1 ENHRY and CDR2 SYGVKD. The CDR3 consists of 12 residues.

The rearrangement uses TRBV19 and TRBJ1-2, with 8 nucleotides matching TRBD1. The CDR3 has 16 residues. From germline, CDR1 is LNHDA and CDR2 SQIVND (reference sequence). The ends lost 5 bases at V and 8 bases at J; junction bases unmatched: 16. This CDR3 reads CASSLGQGSLAGGYTF. The CDR3 nucleotides read TGTGCCAGTAGTCTCGGACAGGGATCATTAGCGGGCGGCTACACCTTC.